This T cell receptor (beta chain) comes out of a study of Ad26.COV2.S vaccination and SARS-CoV-2 variants. About the study: Donor was one of the participants in the Ad26.COV2.S arm of the COV1001 trial. Recipients of Ad26.COV2.S got it intramuscularly, once or twice 56 days apart. Study observations and caveats: Breadth of non-spike TCRs did not differ between vaccinees and placebo recipients. Spike-specific TCR breadth ran higher among vaccine recipients than placebo recipients.

The data were produced by immunoSEQ multiplex PCR, yet TCRdb's version contains in-frame clones alone and is incomplete. This sample has 300,000 to 400,000 clones, with 90% found just once. Treatment in this sample: about 20 received Ad26.COV2.S at low or high dose, single or two shots; a few received placebo; per-sample allocation not given. Sampling happened 63 days after the first vaccine or placebo injection. With regard to this clone: Its antigen is currently unknown.

The CDR3 is 21 amino acids. Germline CDR1 reads LGHNA; CDR2 reads YSLEER. Trimming cost V 3 bases and J 0 bases; bases outside gene matches: 18. The rearrangement joins TRBV4-3 to TRBJ2-2; 8 positions match TRBD2. The origin of this receptor is a person aged 18-60 years who received the Ad26.COV2.S COVID-19 vaccine or a placebo. The sequencing here drew on peripheral blood, taken in a trial of Ad26.COV2.S vaccine versus placebo. This CDR3 is CASSQHTSGSSLLANTGELFF. The DNA of the CDR3 is TGCGCCAGCAGCCAGCATACGAGCGGGAGTTCGTTATTGGCGAACACCGGGGAGCTGTTTTTT.